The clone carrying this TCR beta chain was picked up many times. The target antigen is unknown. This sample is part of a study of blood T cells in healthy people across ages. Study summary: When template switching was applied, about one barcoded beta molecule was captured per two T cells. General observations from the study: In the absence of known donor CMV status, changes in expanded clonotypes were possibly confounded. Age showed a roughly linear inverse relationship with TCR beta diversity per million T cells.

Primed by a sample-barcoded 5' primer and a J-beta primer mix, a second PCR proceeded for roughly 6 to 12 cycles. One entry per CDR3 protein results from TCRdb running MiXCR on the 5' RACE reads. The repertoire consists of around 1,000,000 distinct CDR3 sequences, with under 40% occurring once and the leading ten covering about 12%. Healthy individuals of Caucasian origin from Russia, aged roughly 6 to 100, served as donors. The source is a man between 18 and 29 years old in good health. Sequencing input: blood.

This CDR3 is CSVEDGGSRTQYF. Here the CDR3 DNA reads TGCAGCGTTGAAGATGGGGGAAGTCGGACCCAGTACTTC. The chain couples TRBV29-1 to TRBJ2-7, with D possibly called TRBD1 or TRBD2 (5 bases each). The DNA matches TRBJ2-5 better at its end, which makes the J call doubtful. Germline CDR1 and CDR2: SQVTM and ANQGSEA. The CDR3 extends over 13 amino acids.